The 14 T cell receptor beta chains listed next were all sequenced from one sample in a study of shared clonotypes between healthy human individuals. Libraries were prepared by immunoSEQ multiplex PCR; TCRdb keeps only in-frame clonotypes and omits some of them. The sample records about 480,000 clones, more than 65% being singletons. The specimen sequenced was PBMCs. The receptors were gathered from a woman in her 40s in good health. Some clones in this sample may be carry-over from other donors' samples.

This chain connects TRBV5-6 to TRBJ1-1; possibly TRBD1 for D (5 bases). Looked up from germline, CDR1 is SGHDT and CDR2 is YYEEEE. Between the trimmed V and J ends, which lost 4 bases and 6 bases, there was a span of 10 bases. This CDR3 comprises 12 residues. The CDR3 sequence is CASSPGDAEAFF. As DNA, the CDR3 is TGTGCCAGCAGCCCCGGGGACGCTGAAGCTTTCTTT.

This CDR3 is CASSARVVAGAHEQYF. Here the CDR3 DNA reads TGTGCCAGCAGCGCCCGGGTGGTAGCGGGAGCCCACGAGCAGTACTTC. This chain joins TRBV7-9 and TRBJ2-7; 9 positions agree with TRBD2. In germline, CDR1 is SEHNR, CDR2 FQNEAQ (reference sequence). The CDR3 totals 16 residues. V lost 5 bases and J lost 5; bases outside the gene matches: 13.

This rearrangement joins TRBV7-2 to TRBJ1-2; D is unclear. The CDR3 length is 14 residues. Per the germline V gene, CDR1 is SGHTA and CDR2 is FQGNSA. Trimming pared 1 base from V and 3 bases from J, leaving 9 bases between. Here the CDR3 DNA reads TGTGCCAGCAGCTTAGAGGAGGGTTACTATGGCTACACCTTC. It translates to CASSLEEGYYGYTF.

V and J are TRBV7-2 and TRBJ1-1; the D is unclear. The V gene lost 4 bases and the J gene lost 7 bases, with 19 bases spanning the gap. CDR3 length: 15 amino acids. Per the germline V gene, CDR1 is SGHTA and CDR2 is FQGNSA. The chain's CDR3 is CASSSRPAWSGEAFF. DNA of the CDR3: TGTGCCAGCAGCTCCCGCCCCGCCTGGAGTGGTGAAGCTTTCTTT.

The rearrangement uses TRBV7-2 and TRBJ1-2, with TRBD1 matching over 7 bases. This CDR3 is 13 amino acids long. Per germline, CDR1 SGHTA and CDR2 FQGNSA. V gave up 5 bases and J gave up 8 bases; unmatched junction bases: 8. The CDR3 nucleotides read TGTGCCAGCAGCACGAGGGACAGCCTCGGCTACACCTTC. Encoded protein: CASSTRDSLGYTF. The full variable domain, in which reference TRBV7-2 and TRBJ1-2 provide the parts outside the CDR3, is GAGVSQSPSNKVTEKGKDVELRCDPISGHTALYWYRQSLGQGLEFLIYFQGNSAPDKSGLPSDRFSAERTGGSVSTLTIQRTQQEDSAVYLCASSTRDSLGYTFGSGTRLTVV.

This clone was seen only a few times. The rearrangement links TRBV6-5 to TRBJ1-6; 7 nucleotides line up with TRBD1. The germline gives CDR1 MNHEY, CDR2 SVGAGI. The CDR3 covers 14 residues. V lost 4 bases to trimming and J lost 11 bases; unmatched junction nucleotides: 8. CDR3: CASSSPGQRAPLHF. DNA for the CDR3: TGTGCCAGCAGTTCGCCGGGACAGCGAGCACCCCTCCACTTT.

The chain uses TRBV6-5 and TRBJ1-1; 10 bases line up with TRBD1. The CDR3 extends over 14 amino acids. CDR1 and CDR2 from the germline V gene are MNHEY and SVGAGI. The J segment lost 7 bases and the V segment lost 2 bases, leaving 4 bases of the junction unmatched. The CDR3 sequence: CASSYVGTGDEAFF. The CDR3 DNA follows: TGTGCCAGCAGTTACGTAGGGACAGGGGATGAAGCTTTCTTT.

The chain carries TRBV6-5 and TRBJ2-1; a possible D gene is TRBD2 (5 bases). CDR1 and CDR2 from the germline V gene are MNHEY and SVGAGI. V was shortened by 0 bases and J by 4 bases, with 13 bases between the two germline ends. This CDR3 spans 16 amino acids. The CDR3 DNA reads as TGTGCCAGCAGTTACTCGATTGCGGGTTCGTACAATGAGCAGTTCTTC. Its translation is CASSYSIAGSYNEQFF.

The chain couples TRBV29-1 to TRBJ1-2; no reliable D call. Germline values: CDR1 SQVTM, CDR2 ANQGSEA. CDR3 size: 12 residues. Trimming took 7 bases from V and 7 from J, leaving 16 bases between them. The CDR3 reads CSATFGLRGYTF. In DNA, the CDR3 is TGCAGCGCCACATTCGGATTACGTGGCTACACCTTC.

The chain uses TRBV5-6 and TRBJ2-2; 7 bases map to TRBD1. Germline CDR1 and CDR2: SGHDT and YYEEEE. The trim removed 7 bases at V and 6 bases at J, leaving 3 bases unmatched. CDR3 length: 12 amino acids. As DNA, the CDR3 is TGTGCCAGCTCGACAGGGTCCGGGGAGCTGTTTTTT. This codes for CASSTGSGELFF.

As to this clone: This specimen includes other DNA sequences encoding the same CDR3. V gene TRBV5-1 combines with J gene TRBJ1-1; the D is unclear. The CDR3 length is 13 residues. Germline CDR1 and CDR2: SGHRS and YFSETQ. Trimming took 0 bases from V and 3 from J, leaving 6 bases between them. CDR3 DNA sequence: TGCGCCAGCAGCTTGGGCCAGGACACTGAAGCTTTCTTT. Translated: CASSLGQDTEAFF.

The gene calls are TRBV6-5 and TRBJ1-2; possible D gene TRBD1, 6 bases. The V gene lost 10 bases and the J gene lost 8 bases, with 20 bases spanning the gap. This CDR3 is built from 13 residues. Germline-derived CDR1 and CDR2 are MNHEY and SVGAGI. Here the CDR3 reads CATLGQSNAGYTF. As DNA, the CDR3 is TGTGCCACCTTAGGACAGTCCAATGCGGGCTACACCTTC.

The CDR3: CSVLDRNFGELFF. CDR3 coding DNA: TGCAGCGTTTTGGACAGGAATTTTGGGGAGCTGTTTTTT. V and J are TRBV29-1 and TRBJ2-2; 7 positions agree with TRBD1. Germline CDR1 reads SQVTM; CDR2 reads ANQGSEA. The CDR3 has 13 residues. V dropped 5 bases and J dropped 8; count of bases not matched to a gene: 8.

The V and J genes are TRBV27 and TRBJ2-1; 13 bases align to TRBD2. CDR1 is MNHEY and CDR2 is SMNVEV in the germline V gene (reference sequence). J gave up 6 bases and V 2 bases, and 4 bases lay outside the gene matches. This CDR3 has 16 amino acids. The CDR3 region is CASSLTGTSGINEQFF. CDR3 nucleotides: TGTGCCAGCAGTTTAACCGGGACTAGCGGGATCAATGAGCAGTTCTTC.